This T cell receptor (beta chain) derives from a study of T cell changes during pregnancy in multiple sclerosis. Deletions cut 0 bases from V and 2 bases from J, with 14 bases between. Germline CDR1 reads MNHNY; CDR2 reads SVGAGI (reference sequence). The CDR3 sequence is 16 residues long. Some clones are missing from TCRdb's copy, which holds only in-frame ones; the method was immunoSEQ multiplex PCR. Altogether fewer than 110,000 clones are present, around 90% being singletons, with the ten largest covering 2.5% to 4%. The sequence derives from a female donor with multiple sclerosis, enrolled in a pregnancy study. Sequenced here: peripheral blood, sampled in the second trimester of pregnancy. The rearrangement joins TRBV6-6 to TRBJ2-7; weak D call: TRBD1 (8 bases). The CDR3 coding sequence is TGTGCCAGCAGTTACTCGGACAGGGAGGGTACCTACGAGCAGTACTTC. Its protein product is CASSYSDREGTYEQYF.